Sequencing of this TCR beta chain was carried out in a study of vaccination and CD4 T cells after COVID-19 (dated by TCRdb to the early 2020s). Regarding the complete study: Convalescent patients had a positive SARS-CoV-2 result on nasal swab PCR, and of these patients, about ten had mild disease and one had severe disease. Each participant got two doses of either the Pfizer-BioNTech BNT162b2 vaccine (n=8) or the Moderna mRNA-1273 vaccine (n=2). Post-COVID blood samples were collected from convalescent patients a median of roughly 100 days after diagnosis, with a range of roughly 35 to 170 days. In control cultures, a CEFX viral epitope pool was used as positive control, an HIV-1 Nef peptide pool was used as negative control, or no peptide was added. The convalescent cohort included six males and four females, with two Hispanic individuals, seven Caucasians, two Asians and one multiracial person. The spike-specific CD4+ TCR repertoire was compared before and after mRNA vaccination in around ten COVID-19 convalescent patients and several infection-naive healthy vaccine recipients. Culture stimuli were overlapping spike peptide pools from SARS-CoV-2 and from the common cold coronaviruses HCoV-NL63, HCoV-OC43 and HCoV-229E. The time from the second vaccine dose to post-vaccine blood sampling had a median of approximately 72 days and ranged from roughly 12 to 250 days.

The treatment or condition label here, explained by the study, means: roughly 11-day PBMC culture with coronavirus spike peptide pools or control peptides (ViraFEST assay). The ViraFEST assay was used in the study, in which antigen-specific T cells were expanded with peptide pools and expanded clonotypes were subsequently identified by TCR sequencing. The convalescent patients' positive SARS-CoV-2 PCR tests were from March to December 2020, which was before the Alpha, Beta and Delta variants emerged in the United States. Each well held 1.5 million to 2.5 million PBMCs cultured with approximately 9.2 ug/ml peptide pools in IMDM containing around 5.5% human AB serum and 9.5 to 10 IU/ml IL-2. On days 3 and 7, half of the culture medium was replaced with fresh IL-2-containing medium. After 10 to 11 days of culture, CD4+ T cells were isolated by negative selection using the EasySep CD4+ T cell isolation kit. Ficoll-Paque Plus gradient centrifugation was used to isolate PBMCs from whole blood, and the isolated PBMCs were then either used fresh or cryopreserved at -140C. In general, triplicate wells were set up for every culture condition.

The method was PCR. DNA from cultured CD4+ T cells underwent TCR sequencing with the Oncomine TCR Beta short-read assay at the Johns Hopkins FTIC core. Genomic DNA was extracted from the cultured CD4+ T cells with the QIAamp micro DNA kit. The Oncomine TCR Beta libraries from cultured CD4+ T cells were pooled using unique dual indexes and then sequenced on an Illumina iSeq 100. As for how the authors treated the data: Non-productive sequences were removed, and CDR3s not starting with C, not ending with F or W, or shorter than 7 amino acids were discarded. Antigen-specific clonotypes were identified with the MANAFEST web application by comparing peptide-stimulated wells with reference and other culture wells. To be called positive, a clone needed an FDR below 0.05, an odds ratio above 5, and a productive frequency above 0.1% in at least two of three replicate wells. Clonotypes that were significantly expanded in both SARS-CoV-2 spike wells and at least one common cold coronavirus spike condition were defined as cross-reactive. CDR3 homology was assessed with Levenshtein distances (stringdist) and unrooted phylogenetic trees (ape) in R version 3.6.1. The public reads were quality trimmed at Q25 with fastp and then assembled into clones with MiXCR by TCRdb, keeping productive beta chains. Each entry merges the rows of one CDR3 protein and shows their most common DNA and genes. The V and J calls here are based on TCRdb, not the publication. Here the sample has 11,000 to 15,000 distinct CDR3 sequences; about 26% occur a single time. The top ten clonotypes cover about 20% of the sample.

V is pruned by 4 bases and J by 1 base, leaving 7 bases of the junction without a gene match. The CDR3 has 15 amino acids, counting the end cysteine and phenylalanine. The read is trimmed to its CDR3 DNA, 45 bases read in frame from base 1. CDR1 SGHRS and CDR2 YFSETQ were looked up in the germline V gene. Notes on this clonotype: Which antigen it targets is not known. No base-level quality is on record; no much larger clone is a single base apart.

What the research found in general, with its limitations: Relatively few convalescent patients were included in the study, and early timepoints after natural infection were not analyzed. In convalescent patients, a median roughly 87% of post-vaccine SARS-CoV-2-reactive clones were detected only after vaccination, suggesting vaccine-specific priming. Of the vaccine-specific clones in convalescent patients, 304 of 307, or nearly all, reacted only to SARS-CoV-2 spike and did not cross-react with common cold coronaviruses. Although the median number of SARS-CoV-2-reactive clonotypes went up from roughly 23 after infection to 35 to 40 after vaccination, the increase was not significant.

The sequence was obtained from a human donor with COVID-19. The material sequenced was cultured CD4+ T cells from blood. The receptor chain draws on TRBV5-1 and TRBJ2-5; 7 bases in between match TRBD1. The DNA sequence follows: TGCGCCAGCAGCGAGGTGGGACAGCTCCAAGAGACCCAGTACTTC. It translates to CASSEVGQLQETQYF.